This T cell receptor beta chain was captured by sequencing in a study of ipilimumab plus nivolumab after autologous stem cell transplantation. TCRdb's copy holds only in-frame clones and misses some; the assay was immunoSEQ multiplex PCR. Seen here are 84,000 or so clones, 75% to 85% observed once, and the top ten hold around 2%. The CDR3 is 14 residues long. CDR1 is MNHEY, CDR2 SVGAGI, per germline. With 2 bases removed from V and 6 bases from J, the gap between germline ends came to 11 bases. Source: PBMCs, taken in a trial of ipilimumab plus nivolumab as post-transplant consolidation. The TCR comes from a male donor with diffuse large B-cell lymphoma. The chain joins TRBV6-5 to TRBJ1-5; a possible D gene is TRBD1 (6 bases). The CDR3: CASSYGGPGQPQHF. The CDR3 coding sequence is TGTGCCAGCAGTTACGGGGGGCCGGGTCAGCCCCAGCATTTT.